The 9 T cell receptor beta chains listed next were all sequenced from one sample in a study of blood T cells in healthy people across ages. Next came a second PCR, run for about 6 to 12 cycles, which used a sample-barcoded 5' primer along with a J-beta primer mix. TCRdb independently ran MiXCR on the 5' RACE reads; one entry per CDR3 protein. The sample holds about 1.6 million distinct CDR3 sequences, 34% seen once. Sequencing was carried out using blood. The source of these receptors is a woman aged 30 to 39 in good health.

The CDR3 sequence is CASSYDPGTGGRTEAFF. In DNA form, the CDR3 reads TGTGCCAGCAGTTACGACCCCGGGACAGGAGGGCGCACTGAAGCTTTCTTT. The V call is TRBV2, the J call TRBJ1-1; 8 positions agree with TRBD1. V lost 5 bases and J lost 4; bases outside the gene matches: 15. CDR1 and CDR2 (germline): SNHLY, FYNNEI. This CDR3 is 17 amino acids long.

There are a few counts of this clonotype. The rearrangement uses TRBV4-2 and TRBJ2-3; tentatively, D is TRBD1 (6 bases). Germline lookup yields CDR1 LGHNA and CDR2 YNFKEQ. The CDR3 sequence is 16 residues long. V was pared by 1 base and J by 0 bases, with 11 bases between. CDR3 in DNA: TGTGCCAGCAGCCAAGGGACAGATACTAGCACAGATACGCAGTATTTT. Amino acid sequence: CASSQGTDTSTDTQYF.

The chain recombines TRBV3-1 with TRBJ2-3; 12 positions agree with TRBD2. Per germline, CDR1 LGHDT and CDR2 YNNKEL (reference sequence). Losses at the gene ends were 4 bases for V and 4 bases for J; bases not matched to a gene: 15. This CDR3 has 19 residues. As DNA, the CDR3 is TGTGCCAGCAGCCGTTTGGGGTTAGTGGGACTAGCGGGCTCAGATACGCAGTATTTT. Amino acid sequence: CASSRLGLVGLAGSDTQYF.

V and J are TRBV5-1 and TRBJ2-7; 7 positions agree with TRBD2. The CDR3 contains 15 residues. The V gene's germline CDR1 is SGHRS and CDR2 YFSETQ. Germline trimming cut 5 bases from V and 7 bases from J; bases unmatched to any gene: 15. This CDR3 is CASRGSGAGAGEQYF. CDR3 nucleotide sequence: TGCGCCAGCAGAGGAAGCGGTGCGGGAGCGGGGGAGCAGTACTTC.

With respect to this clonotype: No conserved phenylalanine or tryptophan is present at the end of the CDR3, so a read error is the likely explanation. The chain has TRBV4-2 and TRBJ2-5, with D perhaps matching TRBD2 (6 bases). This CDR3 contains 15 residues. CDR1 and CDR2 from the germline V gene are LGHNA and YNFKEQ. V lost 0 bases to trimming and J lost 2 bases, with 10 bases between them. In DNA form, the CDR3 reads TGTGCCAGCAGCCAAGATCGTCGGGGGCAAGAGACCCAGTACTTA. Translation: CASSQDRRGQETQYL.

This clonotype was recorded a few times. The gene calls are TRBV20-1 and TRBJ2-7; D gene unclear. CDR1 and CDR2 from the germline V gene are DFQATT and SNEGSKA (reference sequence). CDR3 size: 13 residues. With 4 bases removed from V and 2 bases from J, the gap between germline ends came to 12 bases. In DNA, the CDR3 is TGCAGTGCTAATGACGAATTTGCCTACGAGCAGTACTTC. Protein: CSANDEFAYEQYF.

This clonotype was seen many times. This chain uses TRBV29-1 with TRBJ1-2; 7 nucleotides match TRBD1. J lost 6 bases, V lost 6 bases, and 10 bases had no gene match. Germline loops: CDR1 SQVTM, CDR2 ANQGSEA. The length of the CDR3 is 13 residues. CDR3 sequence: CSVPEGGGNGYTF. CDR3 bases: TGCAGCGTCCCCGAAGGGGGCGGGAATGGCTACACCTTC.

In its sample, this clonotype was seen a few times. The chain employs TRBV29-1 and TRBJ2-7, with a weak D call TRBD1 (6 bases). V was shortened by 0 bases and J by 0 bases, with 18 bases between the two germline ends. This CDR3 contains 17 residues. CDR1 SQVTM and CDR2 ANQGSEA come from the germline V gene. The CDR3 sequence is CSVEEPGGQGSSYEQYF. The DNA for the CDR3 is TGCAGCGTTGAAGAACCCGGCGGGCAGGGGAGCTCCTACGAGCAGTACTTC.

Points on this clonotype: Possible read error: a much larger clone is one base away. The chain has TRBV5-1 and TRBJ2-3; 13 bases map to TRBD2. The germline CDR1 and CDR2 sequences are SGHRS and YFSETQ. With V trimmed by 4 bases and J by 4 bases, 9 bases remained unmatched. The CDR3 extends over 17 amino acids. CDR3 sequence reads: CASSLGTSGADSDTQYF. As DNA, the CDR3 is TGCGCCAGCAGCCTCGGGACTAGCGGGGCGGATTCAGATACGCAGTATTTT.